The 5 T cell receptor beta chains reported below all come from one sample, sequenced in a study of shared clonotypes between healthy human individuals. Libraries were prepared by immunoSEQ multiplex PCR; TCRdb keeps only in-frame clonotypes and omits some of them. The sample includes millions of clones, roughly 92% seen only once; the top ten take 0.14%. The sample comprised naive CD4+ T cells sorted from blood. Stated subset: CD45RA+ positively selected. All receptors derive from a man in his late teens or twenties in good health.

The chain recombines TRBV2 with TRBJ1-1; D perhaps matches TRBD1 (5 bases). This CDR3 is 15 amino acids long. In germline, CDR1 is SNHLY, CDR2 FYNNEI. Trimming shortened V by 3 bases and J by 11 bases, and 22 bases separated the two germline ends. The DNA of the CDR3 is TGTGCCAGCAGTGATAGGTGGGACCTGCTGCCGGGGGCTTTCTTT. The encoded protein is CASSDRWDLLPGAFF.

The chain links TRBV5-1 to TRBJ1-2; TRBD1 matches 7 bases. Trimming at V came to 3 bases and at J to 8 bases, leaving 10 bases not matched to a gene. The CDR3 is 14 residues long. CDR1 and CDR2 (germline): SGHRS, YFSETQ. The CDR3 sequence: CASSSTGITKGYTF. The CDR3 DNA reads TGCGCCAGCAGCTCGACAGGGATTACAAAGGGCTACACCTTC.

The rearrangement uses TRBV6-6 and TRBJ2-5; 7 bases agree with TRBD2. Germline CDR1 is MNHNY and CDR2 is SVGAGI (reference sequence). This CDR3 is 13 amino acids long. With V trimmed by 8 bases and J by 0 bases, 3 bases remained unmatched. CDR3 in amino acids: CASLGTNQETQYF. The CDR3 DNA is TGTGCCAGCTTGGGGACTAACCAAGAGACCCAGTACTTC.

This chain links TRBV6-1 with TRBJ2-1; tentative D call: TRBD2 (6 bases). CDR1 MNHNS and CDR2 SASEGT come from the germline V gene. The germline V and J ends were trimmed by 6 bases and 14 bases, with 17 bases remaining between them. The CDR3 totals 12 residues. Written as DNA, the CDR3 is TGTGCCAGCAGCCGGGACTTAGATAATAAGTTCTTC. Its protein product is CASSRDLDNKFF.

The J gene is TRBJ1-6, the V gene TRBV7-2; a weak D match, TRBD1 (6 bases). In germline, CDR1 is SGHTA, CDR2 FQGNSA. This CDR3 region has 17 residues. With 4 bases removed from V and 3 bases from J, the gap between germline ends came to 16 bases. The CDR3 here is CASSYDRRLSYNSPLHF. The CDR3 nucleotides read TGTGCCAGCAGCTACGACAGGCGGCTAAGCTATAATTCACCCCTCCACTTT.